Sequencing of this T cell receptor beta chain was carried out in a study of blood T cell repertoires in COVID-19. Study details: Material from acute and convalescent COVID-19 was sourced from the United States, Italy and Spain. Nucleic acid was either cDNA or gDNA, and it came from T cells, B-cell-depleted T cells, or PBMCs.

Sequencing used immunoSEQ multiplex PCR; TCRdb keeps in-frame clones, though not all of them. The sample has tens of thousands of clones, around 90% seen once; the top ten hold 4.5% to 5.5%. V shed 2 bases, J shed 7 bases, and the junction held 12 bases outside the gene matches. Germline V gene lookup returns CDR1 SGHRS and CDR2 YFSETQ. The CDR3 totals 16 residues. The V and J genes are TRBV5-1 and TRBJ1-1; 9 bases are shared with TRBD1. Sequences were obtained from peripheral blood. The origin of this receptor is a woman at least 80 years old with active COVID-19. The CDR3 DNA reads as TGCGCCAGCAGCTTACCCGGGTTGGGGACAGGGAGTGAAGCTTTCTTT. This codes for CASSLPGLGTGSEAFF. The whole variable domain, filled in from reference TRBV5-1 and TRBJ1-1, reads KAGVTQTPRYLIKTRGQQVTLSCSPISGHRSVSWYQQTPGQGLQFLFEYFSETQRNKGNFPGRFSGRQFSNSRSEMNVSTLELGDSALYLCASSLPGLGTGSEAFFGQGTRLTVV.